Listed here is a single TCR beta chain. Profiled with immunoSEQ multiplex PCR; TCRdb holds only in-frame clones, not every one. The data contain about 51,000 clones, around 92% of them singletons. The data originate from a study of T cell changes during pregnancy in multiple sclerosis. There are 12 residues in the CDR3. Germline values: CDR1 SQVTM, CDR2 ANQGSEA. V lost 4 bases, J lost 11 bases, and 8 bases stayed unmatched. Specimen: CD4+ T cells from peripheral blood mononuclear cells, collected in the third trimester of pregnancy. The origin of this receptor is a female donor with multiple sclerosis, enrolled in a pregnancy study. The chain uses TRBV29-1 and TRBJ1-5, with 7 bases that match TRBD1. The DNA of the CDR3 is TGCAGCGTTGTATTGGGCAGGGGGACCCAGCATTTT. It yields the protein CSVVLGRGTQHF.